This entry describes one T cell receptor (beta chain). The target antigen is unknown. This entry is derived from a study of blood T cells in healthy people across ages. Broader study findings: TCR beta diversity, measured per million T cells, fell in a roughly linear way with age.

Combining a sample-barcoded 5' primer with a J-beta primer mix, a second PCR ran for about 7 to 11 cycles. TCRdb itself ran the 5' RACE reads through MiXCR, one entry per CDR3 protein. The sample yields just under 550,000 distinct CDR3 sequences, around 24% seen once. The germline V and J ends were trimmed by 4 bases and 11 bases, with 18 bases remaining between them. Germline V CDR1 and CDR2: SGHDN, FVKESK. There are 14 residues in the CDR3. Researchers collected roughly 10 milliliters of peripheral blood from every single donor. This same sample was also taken into another study, of T cells of mothers and their children. That study reports: Each child gave a few million TCR beta CDR3 reads (each mother, over 8.5 million).

This TCR came from a boy aged 5-17 years in good health. Sequencing was performed on blood. The rearrangement joins TRBV14 to TRBJ1-5, with D perhaps matching TRBD1 (5 bases). The CDR3 DNA sequence: TGTGCCAGCAGCCCCACAGGTGGGCAGGGCACCCAGCATTTT. As protein: CASSPTGGQGTQHF.